The 11 T cell receptor beta chains listed next were all sequenced from one sample in a study of monozygotic twins with inflammatory bowel disease. TCRdb derives one entry per CDR3 protein from the 5' RACE reads, leaving out DNA. The sample table includes over 350,000 distinct CDR3 sequences. The sample consisted of blood. The receptor source for this set is a human donor with ulcerative colitis or Crohn's disease, or a healthy co-twin of an affected twin (not recorded which).

V gene TRBV7-6 combines with J gene TRBJ2-7; with no DNA, the TCRdb D assignment of TRBD2 cannot be verified. This CDR3 is built from 12 residues. Germline V gene sequence: CDR1 SGHVS, CDR2 FNYEAQ. CDR3 loop: CASSERASEQYF.

J is TRBJ1-5 and V is TRBV5-1; TCRdb reports TRBD1, a call that lacks DNA to check it against. In germline, CDR1 is SGHRS, CDR2 YFSETQ. The CDR3 contains 15 residues. The chain's CDR3 is CASSPEGQNNQPQHF. Complete variable domain (other parts from reference TRBV5-1 and TRBJ1-5): KAGVTQTPRYLIKTRGQQVTLSCSPISGHRSVSWYQQTPGQGLQFLFEYFSETQRNKGNFPGRFSGRQFSNSRSEMNVSTLELGDSALYLCASSPEGQNNQPQHFGDGTRLSIL.

The chain has TRBV5-1 and TRBJ2-3; lacking DNA, the TRBD1 call made by TCRdb goes unchecked. The CDR3 length is 14 residues. CDR1 is SGHRS and CDR2 is YFSETQ in the germline V gene. CDR3 in amino acids: CASSPTAGADTQYF.

The chain uses TRBV5-1 and TRBJ2-5; absent DNA, TCRdb's TRBD2 call cannot be checked. In germline, CDR1 is SGHRS, CDR2 YFSETQ. This CDR3 has 15 residues. This chain's CDR3 is CASSLPPGTSGTQYF.

The chain couples TRBV19 to TRBJ2-7. CDR3 size: 15 residues. Germline lookup yields CDR1 LNHDA and CDR2 SQIVND (reference sequence). CDR3 loop: CASSIDLAYLREQYF.

This chain links TRBV11-2 with TRBJ2-3. CDR3 size: 14 residues. Germline V CDR1 and CDR2: SGHAT, FQNNGV. The CDR3 spells CASSLVTGTDTQYF.

The gene calls are TRBV18 and TRBJ2-3. This CDR3 is 15 amino acids long. Germline V gene lookup returns CDR1 KGHSH and CDR2 LQKENI. The CDR3 protein is CASSPPGPWKDTQYF.

The V call is TRBV5-1, the J call TRBJ2-1; there is no DNA to check the TCRdb D call of TRBD1. Germline-derived CDR1 and CDR2 are SGHRS and YFSETQ. The CDR3 has 16 residues. The CDR3 reads CASSTGGGAKYNEQFF.

The V call is TRBV12-3 or TRBV12-4, the J call TRBJ1-6; TCRdb selects TRBD1, and the lack of DNA leaves this call unchecked. The CDR3 is 13 amino acids. The chain's CDR3 is CASSPQGTKPLHF.

The rearrangement joins TRBV7-9 to TRBJ2-7. The germline gives CDR1 SEHNR, CDR2 FQNEAQ (reference sequence). The CDR3 length is 16 residues. Here the CDR3 reads CASSLGAILGSYEQYF.

The chain is built from TRBV5-1 and TRBJ2-1; as DNA is missing, the TRBD2 call by TCRdb cannot be tested. The germline gives CDR1 SGHRS, CDR2 YFSETQ. This CDR3 is 14 amino acids long. CDR3 region: CASGYGGGENEQFF.